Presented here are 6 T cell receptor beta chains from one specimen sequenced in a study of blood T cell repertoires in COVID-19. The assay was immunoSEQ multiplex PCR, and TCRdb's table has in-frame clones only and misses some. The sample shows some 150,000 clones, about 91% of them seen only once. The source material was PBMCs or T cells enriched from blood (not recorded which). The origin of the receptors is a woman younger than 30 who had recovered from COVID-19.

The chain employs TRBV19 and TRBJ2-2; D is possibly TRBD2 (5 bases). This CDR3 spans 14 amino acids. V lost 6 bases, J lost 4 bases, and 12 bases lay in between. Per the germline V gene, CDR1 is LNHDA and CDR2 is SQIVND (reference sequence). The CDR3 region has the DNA TGTGCCAGTAGCCAGAGGGTCGGCACCGGGGAGCTGTTTTTT. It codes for CASSQRVGTGELFF. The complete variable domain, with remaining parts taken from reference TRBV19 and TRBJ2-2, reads DGGITQSPKYLFRKEGQNVTLSCEQNLNHDAMYWYRQDPGQGLRLIYYSQIVNDFQKGDIAEGYSVSREKKESFPLTVTSAQKNPTAFYLCASSQRVGTGELFFGEGSRLTVL.

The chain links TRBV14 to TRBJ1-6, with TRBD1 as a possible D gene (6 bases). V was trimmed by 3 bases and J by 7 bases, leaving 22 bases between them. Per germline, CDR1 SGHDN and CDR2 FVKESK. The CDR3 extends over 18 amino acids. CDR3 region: CASSHLGRGGFTNSPLHF. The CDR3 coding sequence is TGTGCCAGCAGCCACCTTGGCAGGGGCGGATTTACCAATTCACCCCTCCACTTT.

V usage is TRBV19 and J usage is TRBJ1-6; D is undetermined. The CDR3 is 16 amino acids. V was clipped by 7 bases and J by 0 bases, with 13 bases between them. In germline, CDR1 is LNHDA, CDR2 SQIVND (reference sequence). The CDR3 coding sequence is TGTGCCAGTAAGGAGATTAGCAGCTCCTATAATTCACCCCTCCACTTT. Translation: CASKEISSSYNSPLHF.

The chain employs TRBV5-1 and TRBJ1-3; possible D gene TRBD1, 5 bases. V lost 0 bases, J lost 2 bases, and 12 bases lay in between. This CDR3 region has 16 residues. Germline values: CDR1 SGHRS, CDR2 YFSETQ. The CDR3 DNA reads TGCGCCAGCAGCTTGGTGGGCGGGGGTCCTGGAAACACCATATATTTT. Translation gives CASSLVGGGPGNTIYF.

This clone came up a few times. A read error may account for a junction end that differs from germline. CDR3 DNA sequence: TGTGCTAGCAGCCCTGGGCTAACTAGCGGCGAGCAGTACTTC. Protein product: CASSPGLTSGEQYF. The V gene is TRBV7-7, the J gene TRBJ2-7; 8 bases are a match to TRBD2. The CDR3 spans 14 residues. Germline CDR1 reads SSHAT; CDR2 reads FNYEAQ (reference sequence).

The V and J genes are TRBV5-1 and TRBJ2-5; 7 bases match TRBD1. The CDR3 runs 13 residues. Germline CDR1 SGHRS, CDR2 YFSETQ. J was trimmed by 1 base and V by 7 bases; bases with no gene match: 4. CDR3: CASRDRPQETQYF. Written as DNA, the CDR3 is TGCGCCAGCCGGGACAGACCCCAAGAGACCCAGTACTTC.